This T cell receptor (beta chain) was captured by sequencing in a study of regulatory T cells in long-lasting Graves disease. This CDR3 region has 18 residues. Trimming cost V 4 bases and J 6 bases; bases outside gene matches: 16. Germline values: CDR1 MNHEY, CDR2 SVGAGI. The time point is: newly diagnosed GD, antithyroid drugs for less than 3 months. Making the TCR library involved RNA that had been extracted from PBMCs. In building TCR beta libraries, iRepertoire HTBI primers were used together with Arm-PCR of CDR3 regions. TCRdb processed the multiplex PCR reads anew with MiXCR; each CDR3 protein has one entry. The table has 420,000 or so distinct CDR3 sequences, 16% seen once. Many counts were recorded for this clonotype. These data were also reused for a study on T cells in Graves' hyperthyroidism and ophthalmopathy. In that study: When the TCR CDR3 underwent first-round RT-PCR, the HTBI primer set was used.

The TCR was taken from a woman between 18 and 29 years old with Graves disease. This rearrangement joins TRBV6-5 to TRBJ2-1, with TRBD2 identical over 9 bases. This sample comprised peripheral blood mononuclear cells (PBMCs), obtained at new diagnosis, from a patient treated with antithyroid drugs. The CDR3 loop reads CASSSQATSGALSNEQFF. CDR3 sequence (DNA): TGTGCCAGCAGTTCCCAAGCGACTAGCGGAGCCCTAAGCAATGAGCAGTTCTTC.